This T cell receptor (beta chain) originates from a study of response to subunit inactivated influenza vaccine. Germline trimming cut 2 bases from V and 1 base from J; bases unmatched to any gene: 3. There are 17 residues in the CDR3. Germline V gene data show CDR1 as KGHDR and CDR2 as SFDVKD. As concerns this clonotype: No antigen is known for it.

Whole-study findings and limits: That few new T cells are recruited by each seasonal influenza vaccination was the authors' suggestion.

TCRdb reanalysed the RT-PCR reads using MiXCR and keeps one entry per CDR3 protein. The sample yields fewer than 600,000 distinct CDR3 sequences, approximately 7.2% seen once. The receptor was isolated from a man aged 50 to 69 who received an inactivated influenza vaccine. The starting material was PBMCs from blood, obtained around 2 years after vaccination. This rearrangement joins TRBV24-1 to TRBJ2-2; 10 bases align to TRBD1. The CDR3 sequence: CATSDYRDRGNTGELFF. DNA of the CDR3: TGTGCCACCAGTGATTACCGGGACAGGGGGAACACCGGGGAGCTGTTTTTT.